This T cell receptor beta chain originates from a study of T cells after yellow fever vaccination. Whole-study findings and limits: Some clonotypes were seen in both the CD4 and the CD8 compartments. These made up a small share and likely arose from convergent recombination.

A few counts support this clonotype. Its specificity is unknown. UMIs and a universal primer site were added when TCR cDNA was made by 5'RACE template switching. From the 5' RACE reads, TCRdb called clonotypes with MiXCR, one entry per CDR3 protein. The top ten hold approximately 15% of the sample, which has about 580,000 distinct CDR3 sequences, about 17% seen once. The V and J ends lost 1 base and 2 bases respectively, with 8 bases between them. This CDR3 is built from 14 residues. Germline CDR1 is SGHTA and CDR2 is FQGNSA. The receptor was derived from a man younger than 30 who received the YFV17D yellow fever vaccine. The source was PBMCs, collected around 5 days after the first yellow fever vaccination. The chain uses TRBV7-2 and TRBJ1-2; D possibly corresponds to TRBD1 (5 bases). CDR3 nucleotides: TGTGCCAGCAGCTTAGGGGGACCGAACTATGGCTACACCTTC. Translating gives CASSLGGPNYGYTF.